The sequence of this T cell receptor beta chain was determined in a study of control samples from healthy donors and cancer patients. TCRdb's table, derived via immunoSEQ multiplex PCR, lists solely in-frame clones and lacks some. Of around 170,000 clones in the sample, roughly 88% were seen once. Germline trimming cut 5 bases from V and 4 bases from J; bases unmatched to any gene: 6. Germline-derived CDR1 and CDR2 are LNHDA and SQIVND (reference sequence). The CDR3 loop spans 14 amino acids. V is TRBV19 and J is TRBJ1-1; the match to TRBD1 covers 8 bases. This clonotype was obtained from a woman between 25 and 40 years old in good health. The sequencing sample was made of blood. The CDR3: CASSCDRGGTEAFF. The DNA of the CDR3 is TGTGCCAGTAGTTGTGACAGGGGAGGCACTGAAGCTTTCTTT. Complete variable domain (other parts from reference TRBV19 and TRBJ1-1): DGGITQSPKYLFRKEGQNVTLSCEQNLNHDAMYWYRQDPGQGLRLIYYSQIVNDFQKGDIAEGYSVSREKKESFPLTVTSAQKNPTAFYLCASSCDRGGTEAFFGQGTRLTVV.